Below, 27 T cell receptor beta chains from the same sample are listed, as sequenced in a study of cytomegalovirus exposure and HLA in healthy donors (dated by TCRdb to the late 2010s). The library was generated by the immunoSEQ multiplex PCR assay. The multiplex PCR relied on a mix of 60 forward primers for TCR Vbeta segments and 13 reverse primers for TCR Jbeta segments. TCRdb's version of the immuneACCESS table is confined to in-frame rearrangements and falls short of the full clone set. An unresolved V gene accounts for under half of the shortfall where checked; the remainder is of unknown origin. The sample data list over 150,000 clones, and less than 85% of these were observed just once. Under 0.75% of the sample rests with the top ten. The sample comprised PBMCs. These receptors came from a boy under 18 in good health and CMV-seronegative.

V and J are TRBV2 and TRBJ1-2; possible D gene TRBD1, 6 bases. The CDR3 spans 13 residues. CDR1 and CDR2 (germline): SNHLY, FYNNEI. Trimming cost V 7 bases and J 4 bases, with 13 bases left between them. This chain's CDR3 is CASTRTESYGYTF. The CDR3, as DNA: TGTGCCAGCACCAGGACAGAGAGCTATGGCTACACCTTC.

The gene calls are TRBV6-5 and TRBJ2-7, with D maybe TRBD1 (6 bases). The V gene lost 6 bases and the J gene lost 3 bases, with 15 bases spanning the gap. CDR3 length: 14 residues. From germline, CDR1 is MNHEY and CDR2 SVGAGI. CDR3 residues: CASSEDRLDYEQYF. The CDR3 nucleotides read TGTGCCAGCAGCGAGGACAGATTGGACTACGAGCAGTACTTC.

This rearrangement joins TRBV30 to TRBJ2-1, with D perhaps matching TRBD2 (5 bases). The V gene lost 4 bases and the J gene lost 7 bases, with 17 bases spanning the gap. The CDR3 sequence is 14 residues long. Germline assignment: CDR1 GTSNPN and CDR2 SVGIG (reference sequence). The CDR3 protein is CAWNAASPQNEQFF. The CDR3 region has the DNA TGTGCCTGGAACGCCGCTAGCCCCCAGAATGAGCAGTTCTTC.

The rearrangement links TRBV5-6 to TRBJ1-6; perhaps TRBD1 as D (5 bases). The CDR3 is made up of 15 amino acids. Trimming cost V 2 bases and J 7 bases, with 13 bases left between them. Germline CDR1 reads SGHDT; CDR2 reads YYEEEE. In nucleotides, the CDR3 is TGTGCCAGCAGCTTTCAGGGACTGACGAATTCACCCCTCCACTTT. This encodes CASSFQGLTNSPLHF. Full variable domain (rest looked up from reference TRBV5-6 and TRBJ1-6): DAGVTQSPTHLIKTRGQQVTLRCSPKSGHDTVSWYQQALGQGPQFIFQYYEEEERQRGNFPDRFSGHQFPNYSSELNVNALLLGDSALYLCASSFQGLTNSPLHFGNGTRLTVT.

As regards this clone: One junction end disagrees with the germline gene, perhaps due to a read error. DNA of the CDR3: TGTTCCAGCAGCATGACCGACAGAGCTTCTCCCGGCTACACCTTC. It specifies CSSSMTDRASPGYTF. V is TRBV7-9 and J is TRBJ1-2; D possibly corresponds to TRBD1 (5 bases). The CDR3 is 15 residues long. Germline lookup yields CDR1 SEHNR and CDR2 FQNEAQ (reference sequence).

Concerning this clone itself: Compared with germline, one end of the junction differs, possibly owing to a read error. This chain uses TRBV4-2 with TRBJ2-1, with 11 positions matching TRBD2. Germline assignment: CDR1 LGHNA and CDR2 YNFKEQ. The CDR3 is 15 amino acids. The chain's CDR3 is CASSHLAGGNNEQLF. The CDR3 nucleotides are TGTGCCAGCAGCCACCTAGCGGGAGGAAACAATGAGCAGCTCTTC.

The V and J genes are TRBV19 and TRBJ2-7; TRBD2 is a possible D gene (6 bases). Germline loops: CDR1 LNHDA, CDR2 SQIVND (reference sequence). Trimming removed 5 bases at V and 2 bases at J, with 16 bases between. The CDR3 spans 15 residues. In DNA form, the CDR3 reads TGTGCCAGTAGTGTTATCTCGGGACTCCCCTACGAGCAGTACTTC. This translates into CASSVISGLPYEQYF. Combining the CDR3 with reference TRBV19 and TRBJ2-7 gives the whole variable domain DGGITQSPKYLFRKEGQNVTLSCEQNLNHDAMYWYRQDPGQGLRLIYYSQIVNDFQKGDIAEGYSVSREKKESFPLTVTSAQKNPTAFYLCASSVISGLPYEQYFGPGTRLTVT.

About this clone: The junction shows a germline mismatch at one end, possibly a read error. J is TRBJ2-7 and V is TRBV7-9; TRBD2 is a possible D gene (5 bases). CDR3 length equals 16 residues. The germline CDR1 and CDR2 sequences are SEHNR and FQNEAQ (reference sequence). The CDR3 is CSSSLAPGGYRNEQYF. As DNA, the CDR3 is TGTTCCAGCAGCTTAGCGCCTGGCGGGTATAGGAACGAGCAGTACTTC.

The gene calls are TRBV7-9 and TRBJ2-5, with 14 bases identical to TRBD2. The CDR3 has 19 amino acids. Trimming at V came to 5 bases and at J to 1 base, leaving 12 bases not matched to a gene. From germline, CDR1 is SEHNR and CDR2 FQNEAQ (reference sequence). Here the CDR3 DNA reads TGTGCCAGCAGCCCCCGCGGGACTAGCGGGGGCACCACCCAAGAGACCCAGTACTTC. Translation gives CASSPRGTSGGTTQETQYF.

The genes are TRBV5-1 and TRBJ1-1, with D uncertain. Trimming took 4 bases from V and 3 from J, leaving 16 bases between them. CDR3 length: 15 amino acids. From germline, CDR1 is SGHRS and CDR2 YFSETQ. The CDR3, as DNA: TGCGCCAGCAGCCCAAGTGCGGGGTCGTACACTGAAGCTTTCTTT. The encoded protein is CASSPSAGSYTEAFF.

This sequence joins TRBV6-5 and TRBJ2-7, with 7 bases matching TRBD1. Germline V lookup: CDR1 MNHEY, CDR2 SVGAGI. V shed 5 bases and J 3 bases; nucleotides not matched to a gene: 7. The CDR3 is made up of 14 amino acids. This chain's CDR3 is CASSNRDSYYEQYF. CDR3 nucleotides: TGTGCCAGCAGTAATCGGGACAGCTACTACGAGCAGTACTTC.

The rearrangement links TRBV28 to TRBJ2-3; 12 bases align to TRBD2. Germline CDR1 and CDR2: MDHEN and SYDVKM. CDR3 size: 16 residues. V was clipped by 6 bases and J by 6 bases; unmatched bases: 10. CDR3 nucleotides: TGTGCCAGCAGCCCTCCTAGCGGGGGGGGTGCGGATACGCAGTATTTT. As protein: CASSPPSGGGADTQYF.

The chain carries TRBV5-4 and TRBJ1-1; tentatively, D is TRBD1 (6 bases). V shed 2 bases and J shed 8 bases, with 19 bases lying between them. The V gene's germline CDR1 is SGHNT and CDR2 YYREEE (reference sequence). This CDR3 comprises 15 residues. The CDR3 loop reads CASSFIGGRGPEAFF. Here the CDR3 DNA reads TGTGCCAGCAGCTTTATCGGGGGGCGCGGGCCCGAAGCTTTCTTT.

CDR3 sequence reads: CASSRGGGTDTQYF. CDR3 sequence (DNA): TGTGCCAGCAGTCGGGGGGGCGGAACAGATACGCAGTATTTT. The J gene is TRBJ2-3, the V gene TRBV6-5, with TRBD2 matching 8 bases. With V trimmed by 5 bases and J by 3 bases, 4 bases remained unmatched. The CDR3 totals 14 residues. Germline CDR1 reads MNHEY; CDR2 reads SVGAGI.

This chain uses TRBV10-1 with TRBJ2-1; TRBD2 might be the D (5 bases). Germline V lookup: CDR1 WNHNN, CDR2 SYGVQD (reference sequence). The CDR3 is 11 amino acids. Between the trimmed V and J ends, which lost 4 bases and 12 bases, there was a span of 10 bases. CDR3 nucleotide sequence: TGCGCCAGCAGTGGAGGGTGGTGGCAGTTCTTC. Translating gives CASSGGWWQFF.

This clone came up once. J is TRBJ1-3 and V is TRBV10-3; 8 nucleotides match TRBD1. This CDR3 contains 16 residues. Germline CDR1 reads ENHRY; CDR2 reads SYGVKD. V lost 5 bases, J lost 4 bases, and 10 bases stayed unmatched. This CDR3 reads CAISSTQGAQGNTIYF. CDR3 DNA sequence: TGTGCCATCAGTTCGACTCAGGGGGCGCAAGGAAACACCATATATTTT.

The count of this clone is one. The V and J genes are TRBV6-1 and TRBJ1-6, with D unresolved. The CDR3 runs 14 residues. CDR1 and CDR2 (germline): MNHNS, SASEGT. Deletions cut 3 bases from V and 8 bases from J, with 11 bases between. In DNA, the CDR3 is TGTGCCAGCAGTGACCTTAACAGTTATTCACCCCTCCACTTT. Protein sequence: CASSDLNSYSPLHF.

This chain joins TRBV5-4 and TRBJ2-1; no firm D call. Between the trimmed V and J ends, which lost 0 bases and 0 bases, there was a span of 7 bases. The CDR3 loop spans 15 amino acids. The germline gives CDR1 SGHNT, CDR2 YYREEE (reference sequence). The CDR3 spells CASSLVYSSYNEQFF. CDR3 coding DNA: TGTGCCAGCAGCTTGGTATATAGCTCCTACAATGAGCAGTTCTTC.

V is TRBV5-6 and J is TRBJ2-7, with TRBD1 identical over 7 bases. This CDR3 is built from 13 residues. Losses at the gene ends were 4 bases for V and 4 bases for J; bases not matched to a gene: 5. CDR1 is SGHDT and CDR2 is YYEEEE in the germline V gene. The CDR3 reads CASSLGQLYEQYF. The CDR3 DNA is TGTGCCAGCAGCCTGGGACAGCTTTACGAGCAGTACTTC. Full variable domain (remainder filled in from reference TRBV5-6 and TRBJ2-7): DAGVTQSPTHLIKTRGQQVTLRCSPKSGHDTVSWYQQALGQGPQFIFQYYEEEERQRGNFPDRFSGHQFPNYSSELNVNALLLGDSALYLCASSLGQLYEQYFGPGTRLTVT.

This clone was observed a single time. The chain employs TRBV5-4 and TRBJ2-5; maybe TRBD2 (6 bases). Germline V gene lookup returns CDR1 SGHNT and CDR2 YYREEE (reference sequence). Trimming removed 0 bases at V and 5 bases at J, with 8 bases between. This CDR3 spans 13 amino acids. This chain's CDR3 is CASSLEGRETQYF. In DNA form, the CDR3 reads TGTGCCAGCAGCTTGGAAGGGAGGGAGACCCAGTACTTC.

This clone has more than one count but fewer than ten. This rearrangement joins TRBV9 to TRBJ1-4; D gene uncertain. The CDR3 loop spans 15 amino acids. Germline V gene lookup returns CDR1 SGDLS and CDR2 YYNGEE. With 0 bases removed from V and 3 bases from J, the gap between germline ends came to 9 bases. The CDR3 region has the DNA TGTGCCAGCAGCGTAGCGGGAACCGCTAATGAAAAACTGTTTTTT. The encoded protein is CASSVAGTANEKLFF.

In this sample, this clone turned up once. This chain links TRBV7-2 with TRBJ2-3; the match to TRBD2 covers 12 bases. V trimming: 3 bases; J trimming: 6 bases; junction bases outside the gene matches: 7. The germline gives CDR1 SGHTA, CDR2 FQGNSA. CDR3 length equals 16 residues. CDR3 in amino acids: CASSLERTSGADTQYF. CDR3 in DNA: TGTGCCAGCAGCTTGGAAAGGACTAGCGGGGCGGATACGCAGTATTTT.

This clone is a singleton in its sample. V is TRBV5-4 and J is TRBJ2-5; 14 positions agree with TRBD2. Germline CDR1 reads SGHNT; CDR2 reads YYREEE (reference sequence). The CDR3 extends over 15 amino acids. With 4 bases clipped from V and 3 bases from J, the junction kept 2 bases outside the gene matches. The CDR3 reads CASSPGLAGEETQYF. The CDR3 coding sequence is TGTGCCAGCAGCCCGGGACTAGCGGGAGAAGAGACCCAGTACTTC.

The chain uses TRBV5-1 and TRBJ1-5; D is unclear. CDR1 and CDR2 (germline): SGHRS, YFSETQ. The CDR3 spans 15 residues. Trimming removed 4 bases from V and 3 bases from J, with 14 bases in between. The CDR3 loop is CASSPEVGLNQPQHF. CDR3 coding DNA: TGCGCCAGCAGCCCGGAGGTGGGCCTCAATCAGCCCCAGCATTTT.

With regard to this clone: Distinct nucleotide sequences in the sample also encode this CDR3. The CDR3 is CASRAADRALWLEQYF. The CDR3, as DNA: TGTGCCAGCAGGGCGGCGGACAGGGCCCTTTGGCTCGAGCAGTACTTC. The V and J genes are TRBV6-6 and TRBJ2-7; 8 bases are a match to TRBD1. Per the germline V gene, CDR1 is MNHNY and CDR2 is SVGAGI (reference sequence). V dropped 6 bases and J dropped 6; count of bases not matched to a gene: 16. The CDR3 runs to 16 residues.

CDR3 sequence reads: CASSLDHRGCNQPQHF. Here the CDR3 DNA reads TGTGCCAGCAGCTTAGATCACAGGGGGTGCAATCAGCCCCAGCATTTT. The genes are TRBV7-2 and TRBJ1-5; 8 positions match TRBD1. With 1 base clipped from V and 2 bases from J, the junction kept 4 bases outside the gene matches. Germline CDR1 reads SGHTA; CDR2 reads FQGNSA. CDR3 size: 16 residues.

This chain joins TRBV2 and TRBJ2-7; D is possibly TRBD2 (5 bases). This CDR3 spans 11 amino acids. CDR1 and CDR2 from the germline V gene are SNHLY and FYNNEI. The V and J ends lost 0 bases and 12 bases respectively, with 9 bases between them. CDR3 coding DNA: TGTGCCAGCAGTGAAGCACGGGGTTCGTACTTC. It is translated as CASSEARGSYF.